This TCR beta chain was recovered during a study of blood T cell repertoires in COVID-19. About the study: Samples of COVID-19 (acute and convalescent) were obtained from the United States, Italy and Spain.

CDR3 length: 13 amino acids. In germline, CDR1 is MNHNS, CDR2 SASEGT. After removal of 3 bases from V and 7 bases from J, the junction contained 5 bases not matched to a gene. Authors' analysis steps: Cell counts per sample came from amplifying reference gene primers. Measured with immunoSEQ multiplex PCR; TCRdb has only the in-frame clones, and not every one. The DNA gave D and trimming, while V, J and clone size come from that table. In the table there are some 270,000 clones, just under 90% of which are singletons. The origin of this receptor is a woman aged 55 to 70 who had recovered from COVID-19. The sequencing sample was made of PBMCs or T cells enriched from blood (not recorded which). This rearrangement joins TRBV6-1 to TRBJ2-7; 8 bases line up with TRBD1. The CDR3 loop reads CASSDRGQAEQYF. CDR3 in DNA: TGTGCCAGCAGTGACCGGGGACAGGCGGAGCAGTACTTC.